Presented here are 27 T cell receptor beta chains from one specimen sequenced in a study of T cells in Graves' hyperthyroidism and ophthalmopathy. The source material, RNA transcripts, was used to amplify TCR beta CDR3 regions. HTBI primers were used for first-round RT-PCR of the TCR CDR3. TCRdb fed the multiplex PCR reads into MiXCR, producing one record per CDR3 protein. The sample includes about 320,000 distinct CDR3 sequences, 15% to 20% seen only once; the top ten take 33%. Sequencing was carried out using blood. The receptors were gathered from a man aged 30 to 39 with Graves' hyperthyroidism.

This clonotype was detected many times. This chain links TRBV11-2 with TRBJ2-1; no clear D. With 5 bases removed from V and 5 bases from J, the gap between germline ends came to 16 bases. CDR3 size: 15 residues. Germline V gives CDR1 SGHAT, CDR2 FQNNGV. The CDR3 sequence: CASSLFSVANNEQFF. CDR3 bases: TGTGCCAGCAGCCTTTTCTCGGTCGCGAACAATGAGCAGTTCTTC.

This clonotype was found many times. This chain links TRBV2 with TRBJ1-2; TRBD1 might be the D (6 bases). CDR3 length: 13 amino acids. Per germline, CDR1 SNHLY and CDR2 FYNNEI. Trimming shortened V by 4 bases and J by 5 bases, and 11 bases separated the two germline ends. The DNA for the CDR3 is TGTGCCAGCAGTGTCGGGCAGGGGTATGGCTACACCTTC. Translation gives CASSVGQGYGYTF. The complete variable domain, with remaining parts taken from reference TRBV2 and TRBJ1-2, reads EPEVTQTPSHQVTQMGQEVILRCVPISNHLYFYWYRQILGQKVEFLVSFYNNEISEKSEIFDDQFSVERPDGSNFTLKIRSTKLEDSAMYFCASSVGQGYGYTFGSGTRLTVV.

This clonotype was counted only a few times. The chain recombines TRBV2 with TRBJ2-1, with a possible D match to TRBD2 (6 bases). Trimming stripped 4 bases from V and 5 bases from J, with 21 bases between. The V gene's germline CDR1 is SNHLY and CDR2 FYNNEI. This CDR3 is 17 amino acids long. The CDR3 sequence: CASSARSGPWGDNEQFF. The CDR3 nucleotides read TGTGCCAGCAGTGCTAGGTCAGGTCCTTGGGGGGACAATGAGCAGTTCTTC.

In regard to this clonotype: A much larger clone differs by one base, so this may be a read error. This rearrangement joins TRBV18 to TRBJ1-4; D gene uncertain. CDR3 size: 14 residues. The germline gives CDR1 KGHSH, CDR2 LQKENI. CDR3 DNA sequence: TGTGCCAGCTCACCTGTTCCGTTTAATGGAAAACTGTTTTTT. It yields the protein CASSPVPFNGKLFF. The full variable domain, with the rest looked up from reference TRBV18 and TRBJ1-4, is NAGVMQNPRHLVRRRGQEARLRCSPMKGHSHVYWYRQLPEEGLKFMVYLQKENIIDESGMPKERFSAEFPKEGPSILRIQQVVRGDSAAYFCASSPVPFNGKLFFGSGTQLSVL.

Note on this clonotype: One base away lies a much larger clone, so this may be a sequencing read error. CDR3 in amino acids: CASSQVVLSLNPEAFF. The CDR3 bases are TGCGCCAGCAGCCAAGTCGTCCTCAGCCTGAACCCTGAAGCTTTCTTT. V and J are TRBV4-1 and TRBJ1-1; D uncertain. The CDR3 contains 16 residues. Germline-derived CDR1 and CDR2 are MGHRA and YSYEKL.

This clonotype was picked up many times. The chain is built from TRBV10-3 and TRBJ2-7; 9 positions match TRBD2. This CDR3 is built from 14 residues. The V gene end was trimmed by 4 bases and the J gene end by 5 bases; junction bases not matched to a gene: 6. Germline CDR1 ENHRY, CDR2 SYGVKD. This CDR3 is CAISVSGSTHEQYF. In nucleotides, the CDR3 is TGTGCCATCAGTGTTAGCGGGAGTACCCACGAGCAGTACTTC.

The chain links TRBV15 to TRBJ2-3; TRBD2 agrees at 10 bases. The CDR3 covers 15 residues. Unmatched junction bases numbered 2, after V lost 2 bases and J lost 3 bases. Germline assignment: CDR1 LNHNV and CDR2 YYDKDF (reference sequence). The CDR3 region is CATSRTSGKTDTQYF. Here the CDR3 DNA reads TGTGCCACCAGCAGAACTAGCGGGAAGACAGATACGCAGTATTTT.

This clonotype was picked up many times. The chain recombines TRBV5-1 with TRBJ2-1; 7 bases are a match to TRBD1. The CDR3 runs 15 residues. Unmatched junction bases numbered 4, after V lost 4 bases and J lost 0 bases. Germline values: CDR1 SGHRS, CDR2 YFSETQ. CDR3 in amino acids: CASSPGQRSYNEQFF. CDR3 DNA sequence: TGCGCCAGCAGCCCGGGACAGCGCTCCTACAATGAGCAGTTCTTC.

Many counts were recorded for this clonotype. The gene calls are TRBV12-3 or TRBV12-4 and TRBJ1-4; D is possibly TRBD1 (5 bases). This CDR3 is built from 13 residues. Trimming left V 3 bases short and J 6 bases short, with 8 bases between. Here the CDR3 DNA reads TGTGCCAGCAGTTTGGGGGGGTATGAAAAACTGTTTTTT. Translation gives CASSLGGYEKLFF.

The CDR3 bases are TGCAGTGCTAGCCGGGGAGTTCCCCCCTACGAGCAGTACTTC. This codes for CSASRGVPPYEQYF. J is TRBJ2-7 and V is TRBV20-1; D may be TRBD2 (5 bases). Trimming removed 3 bases from V and 2 bases from J, with 14 bases in between. Germline V gives CDR1 DFQATT, CDR2 SNEGSKA (reference sequence). There are 14 residues in the CDR3.

This clonotype came up many times. The chain links TRBV11-3 to TRBJ2-1; the D gene is possibly TRBD1 (6 bases). This CDR3 is 14 amino acids long. Germline CDR1 SGHNT, CDR2 YENEEA. V was shortened by 1 base and J by 4 bases, with 8 bases between the two germline ends. The CDR3 nucleotides are TGTGCCAGCAGCTTAGGGACAGAGTACAATGAGCAGTTCTTC. It specifies CASSLGTEYNEQFF.

This clonotype has just a few counts. The V and J genes are TRBV29-1 and TRBJ2-2; D may be TRBD2 (6 bases). CDR3 length: 13 amino acids. V gave up 5 bases and J gave up 4 bases, with 11 bases separating them. Germline CDR1 reads SQVTM; CDR2 reads ANQGSEA. Here the CDR3 DNA reads TGCAGCGTTTCCTTGGGGGGCACCGGGGAGCTGTTTTTT. Encoded protein: CSVSLGGTGELFF.

CDR3 protein: CASSLWTGNQPQHF. The CDR3 coding sequence is TGTGCCAGCAGTTTATGGACAGGGAATCAGCCCCAGCATTTT. The chain couples TRBV28 to TRBJ1-5; TRBD1 aligns across 7 bases. This CDR3 has 14 residues. CDR1 and CDR2 (germline): MDHEN, SYDVKM. V lost 0 bases and J lost 4; bases outside the gene matches: 0.

J is TRBJ2-2 and V is TRBV6-2 or TRBV6-3, with TRBD1 matching over 8 bases. The germline CDR1 and CDR2 sequences are MNHEY and SVGEGT. The V segment lost 0 bases and the J segment 3 bases; nucleotides outside the gene matches: 6. The CDR3 is 17 residues long. CDR3 sequence (DNA): TGTGCCAGCAGTTACTCAGACCGGACAGGGTACACCGGGGAGCTGTTTTTT. This translates into CASSYSDRTGYTGELFF.

This clonotype was counted ten times or more. J is TRBJ1-3 and V is TRBV3-1; D remains unclear. V dropped 0 bases and J dropped 0 bases, with 6 bases sitting between them. The CDR3 has 15 residues. Germline CDR1 reads LGHDT; CDR2 reads YNNKEL (reference sequence). The CDR3 spells CASSQDGFSGNTIYF. The CDR3 DNA is TGTGCCAGCAGCCAAGATGGCTTCTCTGGAAACACCATATATTTT.

This clonotype was detected ten times or more. This chain's CDR3 is CASSLTWGGTDTQYF. The CDR3 DNA sequence: TGTGCCAGCAGCTTAACTTGGGGGGGCACAGATACGCAGTATTTT. This chain connects TRBV7-3 to TRBJ2-3; possibly TRBD2 for D (6 bases). V was trimmed by 0 bases and J by 1 base, leaving 8 bases between them. CDR1 is SGHTA, CDR2 FQGTGA, per germline. This CDR3 has 15 amino acids.

There are a few counts of this clonotype. This rearrangement joins TRBV5-1 to TRBJ2-1, with no clear D. Trimming stripped 6 bases from V and 8 bases from J, with 18 bases between. Germline CDR1 SGHRS, CDR2 YFSETQ. The CDR3 is 14 residues long. The CDR3 region is CASTHPGSGYEQFF. The CDR3 DNA reads TGCGCCAGCACGCACCCGGGTAGTGGGTATGAGCAGTTCTTC.

In its sample, this clonotype was seen a few times. This chain connects TRBV2 to TRBJ1-2; the D gene is possibly TRBD1 (6 bases). Trimming pared 11 bases from V and 4 bases from J, leaving 29 bases between. The CDR3 runs to 17 residues. CDR1 SNHLY and CDR2 FYNNEI come from the germline V gene. CDR3 amino acids: CASVWDIAYEGSYGYTF. CDR3 DNA sequence: TGTGCCTCTGTTTGGGACATCGCCTATGAGGGCTCCTATGGCTACACCTTC.

The V gene is TRBV9, the J gene TRBJ1-4; unclear D gene. Deletions cut 0 bases from V and 8 bases from J, with 20 bases between. Germline values: CDR1 SGDLS, CDR2 YYNGEE. The CDR3 spans 17 residues. The CDR3 DNA follows: TGTGCCAGCAGCGTAGATCCCTTTCAGGTCCTAGGGGAAAAACTGTTTTTT. This codes for CASSVDPFQVLGEKLFF. Using reference TRBV9 and TRBJ1-4 for the parts outside the CDR3, the full variable domain is DSGVTQTPKHLITATGQRVTLRCSPRSGDLSVYWYQQSLDQGLQFLIQYYNGEERAKGNILERFSAQQFPDLHSELNLSSLELGDSALYFCASSVDPFQVLGEKLFFGSGTQLSVL.

This clonotype was seen repeatedly, ten times or more. The chain combines TRBV5-6 with TRBJ2-1; 7 positions match TRBD2. V trimming: 4 bases; J trimming: 3 bases; junction bases outside the gene matches: 4. This CDR3 region has 14 residues. CDR1 SGHDT and CDR2 YYEEEE come from the germline V gene. DNA for the CDR3: TGTGCCAGCAGCAGAGAGCGGGGCTACAATGAGCAGTTCTTC. Its protein product is CASSRERGYNEQFF. The variable domain in full, completed from reference TRBV5-6 and TRBJ2-1, reads DAGVTQSPTHLIKTRGQQVTLRCSPKSGHDTVSWYQQALGQGPQFIFQYYEEEERQRGNFPDRFSGHQFPNYSSELNVNALLLGDSALYLCASSRERGYNEQFFGPGTRLTVL.

This clonotype was recorded at least ten times. V usage is TRBV11-1 and J usage is TRBJ2-2, with D unclear. With 5 bases removed from V and 5 bases from J, the gap between germline ends came to 12 bases. The germline V gene has CDR1 SGHAT and CDR2 FQDESV (reference sequence). The CDR3 extends over 14 amino acids. The CDR3 protein is CASSLPVGTGELFF. CDR3 sequence (DNA): TGTGCCAGCAGCCTTCCGGTTGGGACCGGGGAGCTGTTTTTT.

The gene calls are TRBV29-1 and TRBJ2-3; 8 bases are a match to TRBD1. The CDR3 is 14 residues long. Germline trimming cut 5 bases from V and 4 bases from J; bases unmatched to any gene: 8. Germline CDR1 is SQVTM and CDR2 is ANQGSEA. The CDR3 reads CSVIRGPVADTQYF. As DNA, the CDR3 is TGCAGCGTTATCAGGGGGCCCGTGGCAGATACGCAGTATTTT.

This clonotype was observed at least ten times. This sequence joins TRBV24-1 and TRBJ2-3, with 7 bases matching TRBD2. Germline-derived CDR1 and CDR2 are KGHDR and SFDVKD. V shed 3 bases, J shed 3 bases, and the junction held 11 bases outside the gene matches. This CDR3 has 17 residues. In DNA form, the CDR3 reads TGTGCCACCAGTGATCCCCTAAGGGGAGGGTCGACAGATACGCAGTATTTT. Protein sequence: CATSDPLRGGSTDTQYF.

In this sample, this clonotype turned up a few times. The DNA for the CDR3 is TGTGCCAGCAGCTTAGAAGAGGGCTCTGGGGCCAACGTCCTGACTTTC. As protein: CASSLEEGSGANVLTF. The chain combines TRBV7-9 with TRBJ2-6; a weak D match, TRBD2 (5 bases). Germline CDR1 and CDR2: SEHNR and FQNEAQ (reference sequence). Trimming stripped 1 base from V and 0 bases from J, with 7 bases between. This CDR3 is 16 amino acids long.

This clonotype was counted many times. The chain is built from TRBV7-2 and TRBJ2-1, with D possibly being TRBD1 (6 bases). The CDR3 length is 15 residues. With 1 base removed from V and 4 bases from J, the gap between germline ends came to 11 bases. Germline lookup yields CDR1 SGHTA and CDR2 FQGNSA. CDR3 DNA: TGTGCCAGCAGCTTAGACAGGGCGAATTACAATGAGCAGTTCTTC. Residues: CASSLDRANYNEQFF.

This clonotype was detected many times. V is TRBV7-8 and J is TRBJ1-5; unclear D gene. This CDR3 is built from 13 residues. Trimming stripped 4 bases from V and 1 base from J, with 5 bases between. Germline lookup yields CDR1 SGHVS and CDR2 FQNEAQ. CDR3 coding DNA: TGTGCCAGCAGCTCCCGGAGCAATCAGCCCCAGCATTTT. Protein product: CASSSRSNQPQHF.

This rearrangement joins TRBV2 to TRBJ2-2; D may be TRBD1 (7 bases). From germline, CDR1 is SNHLY and CDR2 FYNNEI. The ends were cut back, 11 bases at V and 4 bases at J, with 20 bases in the middle. This CDR3 has 15 residues. The CDR3: CALEGQLQPTGELFF. The CDR3 nucleotides are TGTGCCCTGGAGGGACAGCTTCAGCCCACCGGGGAGCTGTTTTTT.